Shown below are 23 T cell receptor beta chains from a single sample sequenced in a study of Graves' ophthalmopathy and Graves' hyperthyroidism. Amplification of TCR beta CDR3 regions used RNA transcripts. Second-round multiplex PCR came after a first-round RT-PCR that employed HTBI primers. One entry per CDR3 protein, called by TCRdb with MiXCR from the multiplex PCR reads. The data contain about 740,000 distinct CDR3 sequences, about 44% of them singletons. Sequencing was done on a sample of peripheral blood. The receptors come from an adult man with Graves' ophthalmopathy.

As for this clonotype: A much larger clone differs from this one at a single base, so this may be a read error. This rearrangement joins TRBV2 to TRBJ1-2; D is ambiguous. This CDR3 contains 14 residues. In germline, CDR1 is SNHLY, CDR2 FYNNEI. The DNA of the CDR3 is TGTGCCAACAGTGAACGGTGGATTAACTATGGCTACACCTTC. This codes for CANSERWINYGYTF.

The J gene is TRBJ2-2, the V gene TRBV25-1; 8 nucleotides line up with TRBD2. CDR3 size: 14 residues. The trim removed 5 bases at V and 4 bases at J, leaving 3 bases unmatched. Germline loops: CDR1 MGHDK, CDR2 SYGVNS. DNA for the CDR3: TGTGCCAGCAGTTACGGGGGGGCCACCGGGGAGCTGTTTTTT. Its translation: CASSYGGATGELFF.

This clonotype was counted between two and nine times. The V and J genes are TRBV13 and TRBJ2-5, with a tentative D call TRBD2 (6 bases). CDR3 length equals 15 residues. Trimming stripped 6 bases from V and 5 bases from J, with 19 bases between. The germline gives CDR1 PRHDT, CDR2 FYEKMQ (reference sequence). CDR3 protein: CASSQASGGTETQYF. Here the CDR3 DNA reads TGTGCCAGCAGTCAAGCTTCTGGAGGGACGGAGACCCAGTACTTC.

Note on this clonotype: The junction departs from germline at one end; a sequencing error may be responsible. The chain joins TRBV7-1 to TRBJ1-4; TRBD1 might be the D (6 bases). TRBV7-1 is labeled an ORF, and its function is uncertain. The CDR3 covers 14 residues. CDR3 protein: CARSPRPQGEKLFF. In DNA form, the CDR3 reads TGTGCCCGCAGTCCGAGACCACAGGGTGAAAAACTGTTTTTT.

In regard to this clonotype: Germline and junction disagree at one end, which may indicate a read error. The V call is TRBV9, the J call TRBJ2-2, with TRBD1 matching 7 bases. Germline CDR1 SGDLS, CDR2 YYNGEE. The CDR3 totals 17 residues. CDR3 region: CASSVGLTGMNTGELSW. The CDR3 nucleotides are TGTGCCAGCAGCGTAGGATTGACAGGGATGAACACCGGGGAGCTGTCTTGG.

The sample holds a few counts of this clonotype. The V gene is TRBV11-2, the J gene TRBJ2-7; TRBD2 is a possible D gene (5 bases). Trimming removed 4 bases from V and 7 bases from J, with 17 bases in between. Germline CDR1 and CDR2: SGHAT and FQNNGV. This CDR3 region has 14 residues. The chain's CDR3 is CASSSSGSLFEQYF. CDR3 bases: TGTGCCAGCAGCTCCTCGGGATCCCTCTTTGAGCAGTACTTC.

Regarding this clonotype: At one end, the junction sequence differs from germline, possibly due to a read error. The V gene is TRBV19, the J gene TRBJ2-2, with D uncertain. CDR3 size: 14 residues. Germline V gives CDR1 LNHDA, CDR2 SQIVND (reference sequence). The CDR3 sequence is CASSTDSLPGELFF. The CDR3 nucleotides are TGTGCCAGTAGTACAGACTCGTTACCCGGAGAGCTGTTTTTT.

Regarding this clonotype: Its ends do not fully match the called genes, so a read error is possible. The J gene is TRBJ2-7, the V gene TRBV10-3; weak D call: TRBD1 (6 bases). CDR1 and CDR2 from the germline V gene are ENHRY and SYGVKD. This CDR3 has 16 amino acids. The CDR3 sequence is CASSYSRQGWTYEQYF. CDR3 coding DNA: TGTGCCAGCAGTTACTCGAGGCAGGGGTGGACCTACGAGCAGTACTTC.

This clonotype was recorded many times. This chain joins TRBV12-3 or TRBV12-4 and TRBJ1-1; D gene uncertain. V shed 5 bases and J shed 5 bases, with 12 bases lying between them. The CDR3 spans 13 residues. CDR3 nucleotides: TGTGCCAGCAGTACGCCTCCGGGGACTGAAGCTTTCTTT. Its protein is CASSTPPGTEAFF.

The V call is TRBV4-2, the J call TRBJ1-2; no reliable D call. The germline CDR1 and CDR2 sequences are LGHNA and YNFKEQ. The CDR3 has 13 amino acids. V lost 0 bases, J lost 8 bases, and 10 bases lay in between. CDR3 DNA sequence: TGTGCCAGCAGCCAAGATAGGAGTGGCGGCTACACCTTC. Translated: CASSQDRSGGYTF.

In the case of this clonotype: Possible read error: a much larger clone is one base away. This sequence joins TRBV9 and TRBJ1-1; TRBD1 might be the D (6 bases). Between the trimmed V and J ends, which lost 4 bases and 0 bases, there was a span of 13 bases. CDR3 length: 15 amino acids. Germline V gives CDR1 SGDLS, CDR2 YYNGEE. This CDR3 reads CASSPTGSMNTEAFF. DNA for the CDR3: TGTGCCAGCAGCCCAACAGGGTCAATGAACACTGAAGCTTTCTTT. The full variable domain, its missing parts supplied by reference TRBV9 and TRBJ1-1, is DSGVTQTPKHLITATGQRVTLRCSPRSGDLSVYWYQQSLDQGLQFLIQYYNGEERAKGNILERFSAQQFPDLHSELNLSSLELGDSALYFCASSPTGSMNTEAFFGQGTRLTVV.

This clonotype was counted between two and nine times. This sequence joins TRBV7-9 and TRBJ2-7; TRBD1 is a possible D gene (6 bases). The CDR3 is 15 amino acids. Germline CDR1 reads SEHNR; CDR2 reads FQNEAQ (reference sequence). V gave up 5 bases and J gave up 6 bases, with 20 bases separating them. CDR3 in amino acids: CASSPETWTEGEQYF. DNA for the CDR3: TGTGCCAGCAGCCCGGAAACCTGGACAGAGGGCGAGCAGTACTTC.

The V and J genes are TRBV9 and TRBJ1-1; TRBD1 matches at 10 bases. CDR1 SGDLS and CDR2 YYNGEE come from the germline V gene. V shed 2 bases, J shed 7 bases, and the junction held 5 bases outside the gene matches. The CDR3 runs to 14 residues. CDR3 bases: TGTGCCAGCAGCGTTGCCGGGACAGGGGTTGAAGCTTTCTTT. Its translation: CASSVAGTGVEAFF. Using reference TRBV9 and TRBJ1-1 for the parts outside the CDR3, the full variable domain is DSGVTQTPKHLITATGQRVTLRCSPRSGDLSVYWYQQSLDQGLQFLIQYYNGEERAKGNILERFSAQQFPDLHSELNLSSLELGDSALYFCASSVAGTGVEAFFGQGTRLTVV.

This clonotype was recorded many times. Written as DNA, the CDR3 is TGTGCCAGCAGCTTAGTCGACTCTGGAAACACCATATATTTT. Its protein product is CASSLVDSGNTIYF. The rearrangement links TRBV7-9 to TRBJ1-3; unclear D gene. CDR1 and CDR2 (germline): SEHNR, FQNEAQ (reference sequence). The CDR3 spans 14 residues. V was pared by 1 base and J by 0 bases, with 4 bases between.

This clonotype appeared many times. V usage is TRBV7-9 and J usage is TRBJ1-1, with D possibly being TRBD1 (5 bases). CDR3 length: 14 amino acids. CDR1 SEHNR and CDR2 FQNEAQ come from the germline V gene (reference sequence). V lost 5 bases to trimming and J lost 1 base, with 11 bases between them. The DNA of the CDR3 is TGTGCCAGCAGCAAGGACGGACAGAACACTGAAGCTTTCTTT. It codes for CASSKDGQNTEAFF.

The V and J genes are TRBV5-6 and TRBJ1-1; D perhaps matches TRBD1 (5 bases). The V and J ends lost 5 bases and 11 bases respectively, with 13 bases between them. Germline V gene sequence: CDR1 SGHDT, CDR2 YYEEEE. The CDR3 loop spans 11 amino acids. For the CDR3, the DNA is TGTGCCAGCAGATCGGGGGGAAACGCTTTCTTT. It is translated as CASRSGGNAFF.

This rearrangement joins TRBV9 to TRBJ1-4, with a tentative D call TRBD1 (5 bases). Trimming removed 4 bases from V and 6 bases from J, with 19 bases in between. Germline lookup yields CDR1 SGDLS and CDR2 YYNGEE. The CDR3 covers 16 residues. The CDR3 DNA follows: TGTGCCAGCAGCCAAGAGAAGCCAGGGATCGATGAAAAACTGTTTTTT. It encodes CASSQEKPGIDEKLFF.

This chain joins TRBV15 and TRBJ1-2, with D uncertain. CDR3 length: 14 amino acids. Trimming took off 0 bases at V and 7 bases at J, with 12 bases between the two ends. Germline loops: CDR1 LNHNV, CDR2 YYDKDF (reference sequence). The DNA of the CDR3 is TGTGCCACCAGCAGAGATCCCCGGGCGGCTGGCTACACCTTC. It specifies CATSRDPRAAGYTF.

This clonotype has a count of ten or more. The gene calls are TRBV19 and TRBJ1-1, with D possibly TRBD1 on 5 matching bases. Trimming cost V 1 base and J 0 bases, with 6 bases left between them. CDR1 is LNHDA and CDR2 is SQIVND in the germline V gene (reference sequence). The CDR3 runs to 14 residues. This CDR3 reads CASSIGQLNTEAFF. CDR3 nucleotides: TGTGCCAGTAGTATAGGACAGCTGAACACTGAAGCTTTCTTT.

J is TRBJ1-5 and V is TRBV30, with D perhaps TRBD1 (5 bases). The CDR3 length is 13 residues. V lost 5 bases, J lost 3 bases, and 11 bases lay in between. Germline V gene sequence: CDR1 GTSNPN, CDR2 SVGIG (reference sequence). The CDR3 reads CAWARGYNQPQHF. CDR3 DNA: TGTGCCTGGGCCCGGGGGTACAATCAGCCCCAGCATTTT.

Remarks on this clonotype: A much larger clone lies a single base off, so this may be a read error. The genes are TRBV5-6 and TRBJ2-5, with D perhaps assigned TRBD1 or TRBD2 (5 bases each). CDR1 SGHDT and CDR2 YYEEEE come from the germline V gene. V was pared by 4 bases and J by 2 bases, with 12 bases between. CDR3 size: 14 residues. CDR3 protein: CASSLRDGQETQYF. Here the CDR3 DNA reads TGTGCCAGCAGCCTCCGGGACGGACAAGAGACCCAGTACTTC.

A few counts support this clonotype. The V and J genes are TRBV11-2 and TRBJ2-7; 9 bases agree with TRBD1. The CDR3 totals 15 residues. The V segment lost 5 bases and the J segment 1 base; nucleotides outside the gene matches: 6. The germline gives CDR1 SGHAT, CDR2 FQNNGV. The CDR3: CASSPGTGYSYEQYF. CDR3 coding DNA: TGTGCCAGCAGCCCGGGGACAGGGTATTCCTACGAGCAGTACTTC.

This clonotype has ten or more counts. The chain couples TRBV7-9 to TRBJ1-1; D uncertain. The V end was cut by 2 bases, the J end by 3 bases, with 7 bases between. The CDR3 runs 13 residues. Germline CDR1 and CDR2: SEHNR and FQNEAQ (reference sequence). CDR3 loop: CASSLSIYTEAFF. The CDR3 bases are TGTGCCAGCAGCTTATCAATTTACACTGAAGCTTTCTTT. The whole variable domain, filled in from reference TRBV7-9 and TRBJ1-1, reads DTGVSQNPRHKITKRGQNVTFRCDPISEHNRLYWYRQTLGQGPEFLTYFQNEAQLEKSRLLSDRFSAERPKGSFSTLEIQRTEQGDSAMYLCASSLSIYTEAFFGQGTRLTVV.